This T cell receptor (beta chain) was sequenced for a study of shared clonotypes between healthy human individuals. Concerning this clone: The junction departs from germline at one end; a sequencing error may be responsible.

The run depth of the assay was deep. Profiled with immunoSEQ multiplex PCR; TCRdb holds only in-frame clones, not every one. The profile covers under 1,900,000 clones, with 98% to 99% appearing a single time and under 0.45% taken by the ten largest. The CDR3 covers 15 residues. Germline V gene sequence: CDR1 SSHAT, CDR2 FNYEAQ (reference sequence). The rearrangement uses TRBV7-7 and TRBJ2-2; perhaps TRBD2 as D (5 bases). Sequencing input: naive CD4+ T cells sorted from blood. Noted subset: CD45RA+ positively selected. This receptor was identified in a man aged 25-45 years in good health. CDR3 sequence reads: CASSLEPSYTGELFF. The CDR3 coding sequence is TGTGCTAGCAGCTTAGAGCCTAGCTACACCGGGGAGCTGTTTTTT.